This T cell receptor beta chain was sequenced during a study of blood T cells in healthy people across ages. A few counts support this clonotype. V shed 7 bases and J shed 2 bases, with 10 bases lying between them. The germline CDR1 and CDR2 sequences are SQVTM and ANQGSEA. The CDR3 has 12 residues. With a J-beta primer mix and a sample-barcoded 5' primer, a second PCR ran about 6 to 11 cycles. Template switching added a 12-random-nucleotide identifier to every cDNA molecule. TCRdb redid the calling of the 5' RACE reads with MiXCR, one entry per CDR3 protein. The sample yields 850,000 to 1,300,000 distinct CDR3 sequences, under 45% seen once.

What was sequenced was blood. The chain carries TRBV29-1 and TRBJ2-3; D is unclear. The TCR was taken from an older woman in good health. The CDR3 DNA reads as TGCAGCGCAGACATCCACACAGATACGCAGTATTTT. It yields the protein CSADIHTDTQYF.